Following are 24 T cell receptor beta chains from one sample sequenced in a study of T-cell memory formation after mild COVID-19. A single record per CDR3 protein comes from TCRdb applying MiXCR to the 5' RACE reads. The table records about 150,000 distinct CDR3 sequences, about 23% of them present only once. The sequenced material came from PBMCs or a T cell subset sorted from them (not recorded which). The receptors derive from an adult woman who had mild COVID-19 (a few samples of this study predate the infection). Cell type and time point are not known.

The V gene is TRBV15, the J gene TRBJ2-2; 7 bases line up with TRBD1. The CDR3 covers 12 residues. Germline V gene data show CDR1 as LNHNV and CDR2 as YYDKDF (reference sequence). The junction had 4 bases not matched to a gene; V was cut back by 5 bases and J by 10 bases. The CDR3 nucleotides are TGTGCCACCAGCTTCGACAGGGAGGAGCTGTTTTTT. Translated: CATSFDREELFF.

The chain joins TRBV11-3 to TRBJ2-7; 10 bases are a match to TRBD2. This CDR3 is built from 18 residues. With V trimmed by 5 bases and J by 2 bases, 15 bases remained unmatched. Germline V gene sequence: CDR1 SGHNT, CDR2 YENEEA. As DNA, the CDR3 is TGTGCCAGCAGCCCAATAGGCCCATCTAGCGGGAGACCCTACGAGCAGTACTTC. Its translation is CASSPIGPSSGRPYEQYF.

V usage is TRBV6-5 and J usage is TRBJ2-7, with unresolved D. CDR1 is MNHEY, CDR2 SVGAGI, per germline. The length of the CDR3 is 14 residues. V was trimmed by 0 bases and J by 3 bases, leaving 9 bases between them. The CDR3: CASSYSPGIYEQYF. DNA for the CDR3: TGTGCCAGCAGTTACTCGCCTGGGATCTACGAGCAGTACTTC.

The chain joins TRBV11-3 to TRBJ2-5; D gene uncertain. Looked up from germline, CDR1 is SGHNT and CDR2 is YENEEA. With 2 bases removed from V and 1 base from J, the gap between germline ends came to 8 bases. This CDR3 contains 14 residues. This chain's CDR3 is CASSLSVPQETQYF. Written as DNA, the CDR3 is TGTGCCAGCAGCTTATCCGTCCCCCAAGAGACCCAGTACTTC.

CDR3 sequence (DNA): TGTGCCAGCAGCCGATACCTGGACAGAGGATCCTACGAGCAGTACTTC. Translated: CASSRYLDRGSYEQYF. The chain links TRBV7-9 to TRBJ2-7; D might be TRBD1 (6 bases). This CDR3 spans 16 amino acids. The germline V gene has CDR1 SEHNR and CDR2 FQNEAQ (reference sequence). Trimming left V 5 bases short and J 1 base short, with 18 bases between.

This clonotype was seen more than once but under ten times. V gene TRBV28 combines with J gene TRBJ2-3; tentative D call: TRBD1 (5 bases). V lost 5 bases, J lost 6 bases, and 12 bases lay in between. Germline loops: CDR1 MDHEN, CDR2 SYDVKM. The CDR3 runs to 13 residues. The CDR3 loop is CASSQGRPDTQYF. CDR3 DNA sequence: TGTGCCAGCAGTCAGGGCCGGCCGGATACGCAGTATTTT.

V gene TRBV7-9 combines with J gene TRBJ1-3; 7 nucleotides align to TRBD1. The germline V gene has CDR1 SEHNR and CDR2 FQNEAQ (reference sequence). V gave up 5 bases and J gave up 2 bases; unmatched junction bases: 6. The CDR3 has 15 residues. This chain's CDR3 is CASSADRAPGNTIYF. CDR3 DNA: TGTGCCAGCAGCGCAGACAGGGCTCCTGGAAACACCATATATTTT.

This clonotype has a handful of counts. This rearrangement joins TRBV15 to TRBJ2-1; D unresolved. The ends were cut back, 0 bases at V and 1 base at J, with 7 bases in the middle. The CDR3 contains 15 residues. From germline, CDR1 is LNHNV and CDR2 YYDKDF (reference sequence). The DNA for the CDR3 is TGTGCCACCAGCAGAGAAAGAGTATCCTACAATGAGCAGTTCTTC. It translates to CATSRERVSYNEQFF.

The genes are TRBV20-1 and TRBJ1-2; a weak D match, TRBD1 (6 bases). Germline CDR1 is DFQATT and CDR2 is SNEGSKA (reference sequence). The CDR3 runs to 14 residues. V gave up 4 bases and J gave up 5 bases, with 17 bases separating them. CDR3 amino acids: CSATQRTETYGYTF. The CDR3, as DNA: TGCAGTGCTACCCAGAGGACAGAGACTTATGGCTACACCTTC.

In this sample, this clonotype turned up a few times. This chain connects TRBV6-6 to TRBJ1-2; possibly TRBD1 for D (6 bases). This CDR3 spans 15 amino acids. Trimming left V 2 bases short and J 6 bases short, with 16 bases between. CDR1 and CDR2 (germline): MNHNY, SVGAGI (reference sequence). Written as DNA, the CDR3 is TGTGCCAGCAGTTACATACTGGGGGCGCCGGATGGCTACACCTTC. It yields the protein CASSYILGAPDGYTF.

The chain has TRBV6-6 and TRBJ2-7, with 9 bases fitting TRBD2. Germline V gives CDR1 MNHNY, CDR2 SVGAGI (reference sequence). V shed 3 bases, J shed 6 bases, and the junction held 3 bases outside the gene matches. The CDR3 runs to 13 residues. The DNA of the CDR3 is TGTGCCAGCAGTTATAGCGGGAGAGGCGAGCAGTACTTC. Its translation is CASSYSGRGEQYF.

This clonotype was seen many times. The chain links TRBV29-1 to TRBJ2-5; D perhaps matches TRBD1 (5 bases). With 0 bases removed from V and 4 bases from J, the gap between germline ends came to 12 bases. Germline CDR1 SQVTM, CDR2 ANQGSEA. The CDR3 consists of 14 residues. As DNA, the CDR3 is TGCAGCGTTGAAGACTCGGGCAGGGTAGAGACCCAGTACTTC. It codes for CSVEDSGRVETQYF.

CDR3 sequence: CASSERPLVLETQYF. CDR3 DNA sequence: TGTGCCAGCAGTGAAAGGCCCCTTGTACTAGAGACCCAGTACTTC. V is TRBV6-5 and J is TRBJ2-5; D gene uncertain. Germline-derived CDR1 and CDR2 are MNHEY and SVGAGI. The CDR3 spans 15 residues. Trimming shortened V by 5 bases and J by 4 bases, and 17 bases separated the two germline ends.

This clonotype was seen a handful of times. V and J are TRBV28 and TRBJ2-7; 11 bases map to TRBD1. The CDR3 is 17 residues long. V lost 3 bases, J lost 4 bases, and 11 bases stayed unmatched. CDR1 is MDHEN, CDR2 SYDVKM, per germline. The CDR3 nucleotides are TGTGCCAGCAGTTTGGACGGGTGGACAGGGGGCGCTTACGAGCAGTACTTC. It codes for CASSLDGWTGGAYEQYF.

This clonotype was observed a handful of times. The genes are TRBV3-1 and TRBJ2-7; D is perhaps TRBD2 (6 bases). The CDR3 extends over 14 amino acids. Per germline, CDR1 LGHDT and CDR2 YNNKEL (reference sequence). V lost 4 bases and J 1 base, leaving 11 bases between the germline ends. DNA for the CDR3: TGTGCCAGCAGCCTGACGGGAGTTTCCTACGAGCAGTACTTC. It specifies CASSLTGVSYEQYF.

The V call is TRBV7-9, the J call TRBJ2-3; D not resolved. V was cut by 7 bases and J by 4 bases, with 12 bases left in between. In germline, CDR1 is SEHNR, CDR2 FQNEAQ (reference sequence). The CDR3 has 13 amino acids. The CDR3 nucleotides are TGTGCCAGCATCCCTGAGTCTGCAGATACGCAGTATTTT. Its protein is CASIPESADTQYF.

This sequence joins TRBV14 and TRBJ2-1, with D perhaps being TRBD1 or TRBD2 (5 bases each). This CDR3 spans 15 amino acids. Germline V gene sequence: CDR1 SGHDN, CDR2 FVKESK. Trimming removed 1 base from V and 4 bases from J, with 11 bases in between. DNA for the CDR3: TGTGCCAGCAGCCAAGGACGGGGCGCTTACAATGAGCAGTTCTTC. Protein sequence: CASSQGRGAYNEQFF. The variable domain in full, with the rest retrieved from reference TRBV14 and TRBJ2-1, is EAGVTQFPSHSVIEKGQTVTLRCDPISGHDNLYWYRRVMGKEIKFLLHFVKESKQDESGMPNNRFLAERTGGTYSTLKVQPAELEDSGVYFCASSQGRGAYNEQFFGPGTRLTVL.

The chain is built from TRBV27 and TRBJ1-1; 8 nucleotides agree with TRBD1. Germline V CDR1 and CDR2: MNHEY, SMNVEV (reference sequence). The J segment lost 4 bases and the V segment lost 4 bases, leaving 2 bases of the junction unmatched. The CDR3 covers 13 residues. The CDR3 loop is CASSWTGSTEAFF. The CDR3 region has the DNA TGTGCCAGCAGTTGGACAGGGAGCACTGAAGCTTTCTTT.

This chain uses TRBV2 with TRBJ1-1, with D uncertain. Germline V gives CDR1 SNHLY, CDR2 FYNNEI. V lost 9 bases, J lost 4 bases, and 9 bases lay in between. The CDR3 contains 11 residues. CDR3 sequence (DNA): TGTGCCAGGGAGATCGGCACTGAAGCTTTCTTT. Translated, it gives CAREIGTEAFF.

This clonotype occurred many times. V and J are TRBV15 and TRBJ2-6; D is undetermined. Germline loops: CDR1 LNHNV, CDR2 YYDKDF (reference sequence). This CDR3 is 17 amino acids long. The V gene lost 0 bases and the J gene lost 0 bases, with 9 bases spanning the gap. The DNA for the CDR3 is TGTGCCACCAGCAGAGAGGGTATGGGCTCTGGGGCCAACGTCCTGACTTTC. Translating it yields CATSREGMGSGANVLTF. The whole variable domain, remainder taken from reference TRBV15 and TRBJ2-6, is DAMVIQNPRYQVTQFGKPVTLSCSQTLNHNVMYWYQQKSSQAPKLLFHYYDKDFNNEADTPDNFQSRRPNTSFCFLDIRSPGLGDTAMYLCATSREGMGSGANVLTFGAGSRLTVL.

The rearrangement links TRBV24-1 to TRBJ2-2, with D maybe TRBD1 (5 bases). This CDR3 has 14 residues. V lost 4 bases, J lost 8 bases, and 13 bases lay in between. CDR1 and CDR2 from the germline V gene are KGHDR and SFDVKD. CDR3 protein: CATSDQGHLGELFF. The CDR3 region has the DNA TGTGCCACCAGTGACCAAGGACACCTAGGGGAGCTGTTTTTT.

This chain connects TRBV5-1 to TRBJ1-2; no definite D call. V was shortened by 2 bases and J by 4 bases, with 12 bases between the two germline ends. CDR3 length: 14 residues. Germline loops: CDR1 SGHRS, CDR2 YFSETQ. The CDR3 is CASSLTEYAYGYTF. The CDR3 DNA reads TGCGCCAGCAGCTTAACGGAGTATGCCTATGGCTACACCTTC. The full variable domain, in which reference TRBV5-1 and TRBJ1-2 provide the parts outside the CDR3, is KAGVTQTPRYLIKTRGQQVTLSCSPISGHRSVSWYQQTPGQGLQFLFEYFSETQRNKGNFPGRFSGRQFSNSRSEMNVSTLELGDSALYLCASSLTEYAYGYTFGSGTRLTVV.

The J gene is TRBJ1-1, the V gene TRBV4-1; D ambiguous. The CDR3 runs 15 residues. The V end lost 4 bases, the J end lost 4 bases, and 16 bases lay between the germline ends. CDR1 is MGHRA, CDR2 YSYEKL, per germline. The CDR3 coding sequence is TGCGCCAGCAGCCCCTCCTTGGGGAGGGTCACTGAAGCTTTCTTT. Encoded protein: CASSPSLGRVTEAFF.

This clonotype was seen a handful of times. This rearrangement joins TRBV4-3 to TRBJ2-2; D is possibly TRBD1 or TRBD2 (6 bases each). Germline V gene lookup returns CDR1 LGHNA and CDR2 YSLEER. Trimming removed 5 bases at V and 6 bases at J, with 19 bases between. The CDR3 runs to 16 residues. The CDR3 sequence is CASSFNGGTSPGELFF. The CDR3 nucleotides are TGCGCCAGCAGCTTTAATGGAGGGACAAGCCCCGGGGAGCTGTTTTTT.